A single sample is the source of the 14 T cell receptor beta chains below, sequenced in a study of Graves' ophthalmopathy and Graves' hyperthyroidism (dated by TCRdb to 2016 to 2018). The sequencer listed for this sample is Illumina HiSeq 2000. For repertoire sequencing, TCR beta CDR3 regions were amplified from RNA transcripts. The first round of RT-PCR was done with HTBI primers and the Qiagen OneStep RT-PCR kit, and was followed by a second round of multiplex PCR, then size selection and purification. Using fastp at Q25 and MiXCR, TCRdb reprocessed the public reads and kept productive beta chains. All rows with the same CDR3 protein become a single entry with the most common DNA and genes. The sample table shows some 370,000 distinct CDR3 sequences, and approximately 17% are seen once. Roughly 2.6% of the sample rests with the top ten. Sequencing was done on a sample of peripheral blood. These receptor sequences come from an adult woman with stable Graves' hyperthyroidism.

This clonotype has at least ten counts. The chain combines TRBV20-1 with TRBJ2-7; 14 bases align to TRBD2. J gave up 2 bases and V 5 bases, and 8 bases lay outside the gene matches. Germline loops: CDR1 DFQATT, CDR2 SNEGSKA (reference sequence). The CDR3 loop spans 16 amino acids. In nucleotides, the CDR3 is TGCAGTGCTCTTGGGACTAGCGGGAGCAGGGCCTACGAGCAGTACTTC. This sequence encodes CSALGTSGSRAYEQYF.

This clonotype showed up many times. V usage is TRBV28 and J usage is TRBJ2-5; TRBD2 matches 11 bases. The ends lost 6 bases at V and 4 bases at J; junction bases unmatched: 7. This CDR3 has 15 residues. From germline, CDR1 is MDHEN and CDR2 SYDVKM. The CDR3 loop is CASSDRLAGGETQYF. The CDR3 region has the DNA TGTGCCAGCAGCGACCGTCTAGCGGGAGGAGAGACCCAGTACTTC. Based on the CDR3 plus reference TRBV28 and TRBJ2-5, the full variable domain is DVKVTQSSRYLVKRTGEKVFLECVQDMDHENMFWYRQDPGLGLRLIYFSYDVKMKEKGDIPEGYSVSREKKERFSLILESASTNQTSMYLCASSDRLAGGETQYFGPGTRLLVL.

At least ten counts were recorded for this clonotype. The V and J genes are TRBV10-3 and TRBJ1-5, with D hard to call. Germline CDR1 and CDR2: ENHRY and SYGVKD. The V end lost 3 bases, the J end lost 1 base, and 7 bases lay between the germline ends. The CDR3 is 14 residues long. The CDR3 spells CAISDTLSNQPQHF. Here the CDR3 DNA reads TGTGCCATCAGTGACACGTTGAGCAATCAGCCCCAGCATTTT.

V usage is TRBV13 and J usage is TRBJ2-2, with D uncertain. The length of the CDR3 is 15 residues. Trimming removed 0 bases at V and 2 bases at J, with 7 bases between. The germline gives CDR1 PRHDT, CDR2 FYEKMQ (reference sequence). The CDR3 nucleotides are TGTGCCAGCAGCTTAGGGTATAGCAACACCGGGGAGCTGTTTTTT. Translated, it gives CASSLGYSNTGELFF.

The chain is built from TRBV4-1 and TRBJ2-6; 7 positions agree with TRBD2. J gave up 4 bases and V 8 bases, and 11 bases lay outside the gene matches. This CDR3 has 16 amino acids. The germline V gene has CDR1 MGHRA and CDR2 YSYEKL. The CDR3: CASGRGRVAGANVLTF. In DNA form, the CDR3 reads TGCGCCAGCGGCCGAGGGAGGGTCGCCGGGGCCAACGTCCTGACTTTC.

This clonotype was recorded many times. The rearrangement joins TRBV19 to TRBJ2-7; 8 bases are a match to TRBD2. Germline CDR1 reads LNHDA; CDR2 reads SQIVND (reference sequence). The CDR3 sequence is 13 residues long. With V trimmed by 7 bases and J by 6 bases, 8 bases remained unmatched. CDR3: CASTSGSIGEQYF. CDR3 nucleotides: TGTGCCAGTACCAGCGGGAGTATAGGCGAGCAGTACTTC.

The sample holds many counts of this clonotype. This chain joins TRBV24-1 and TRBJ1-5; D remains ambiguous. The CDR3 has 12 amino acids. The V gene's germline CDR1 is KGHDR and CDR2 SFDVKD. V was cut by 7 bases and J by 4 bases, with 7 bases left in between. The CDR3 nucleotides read TGTGCCACCAGCGCGGCGAATCAGCCCCAGCATTTT. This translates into CATSAANQPQHF.

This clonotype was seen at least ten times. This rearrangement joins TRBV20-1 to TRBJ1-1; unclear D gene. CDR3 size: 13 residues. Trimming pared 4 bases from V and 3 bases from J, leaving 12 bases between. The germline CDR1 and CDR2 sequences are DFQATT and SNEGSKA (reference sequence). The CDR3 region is CSAKRRRDTEAFF. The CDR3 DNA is TGCAGTGCTAAACGACGTCGAGACACTGAAGCTTTCTTT.

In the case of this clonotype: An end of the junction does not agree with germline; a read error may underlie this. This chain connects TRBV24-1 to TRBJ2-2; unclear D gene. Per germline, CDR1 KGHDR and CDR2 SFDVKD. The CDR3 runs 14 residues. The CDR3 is CATGDSRLSGELFF. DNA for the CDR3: TGTGCCACCGGTGATTCCCGCCTAAGCGGGGAGCTGTTTTTT.

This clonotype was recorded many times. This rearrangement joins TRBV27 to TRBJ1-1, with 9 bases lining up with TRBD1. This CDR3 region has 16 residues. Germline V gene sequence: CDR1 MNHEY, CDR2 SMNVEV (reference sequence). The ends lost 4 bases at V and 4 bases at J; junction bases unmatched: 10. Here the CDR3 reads CASSSRWTGDRTEAFF. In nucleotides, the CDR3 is TGTGCCAGCAGTTCCCGTTGGACAGGGGACCGCACTGAAGCTTTCTTT.

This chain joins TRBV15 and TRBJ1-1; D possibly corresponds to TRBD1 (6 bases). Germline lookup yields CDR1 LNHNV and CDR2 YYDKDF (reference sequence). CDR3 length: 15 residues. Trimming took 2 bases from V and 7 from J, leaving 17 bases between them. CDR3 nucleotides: TGTGCCACCAGCAGACGCACAGCCGGCAGGGGTGAAGCTTTCTTT. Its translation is CATSRRTAGRGEAFF.

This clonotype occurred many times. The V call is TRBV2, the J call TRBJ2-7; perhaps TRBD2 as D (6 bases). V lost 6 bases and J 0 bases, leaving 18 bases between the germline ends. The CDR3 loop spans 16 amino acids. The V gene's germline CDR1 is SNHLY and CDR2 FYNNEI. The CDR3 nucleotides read TGTGCCAGCAGGGACACCCTAGCGTATAGCTCCTACGAGCAGTACTTC. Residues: CASRDTLAYSSYEQYF. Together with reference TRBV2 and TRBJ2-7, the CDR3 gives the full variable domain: EPEVTQTPSHQVTQMGQEVILRCVPISNHLYFYWYRQILGQKVEFLVSFYNNEISEKSEIFDDQFSVERPDGSNFTLKIRSTKLEDSAMYFCASRDTLAYSSYEQYFGPGTRLTVT.

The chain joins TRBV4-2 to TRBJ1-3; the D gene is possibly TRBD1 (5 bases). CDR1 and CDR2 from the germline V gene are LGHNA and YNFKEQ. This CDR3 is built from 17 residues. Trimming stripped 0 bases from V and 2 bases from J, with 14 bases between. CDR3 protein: CASSQDPSGAAGNTIYF. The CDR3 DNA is TGTGCCAGCAGCCAAGACCCCTCCGGGGCTGCTGGAAACACCATATATTTT.

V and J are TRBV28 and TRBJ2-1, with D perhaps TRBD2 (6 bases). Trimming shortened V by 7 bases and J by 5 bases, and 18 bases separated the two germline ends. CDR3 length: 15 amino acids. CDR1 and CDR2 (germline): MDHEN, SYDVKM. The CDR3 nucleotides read TGTGCCAGCAACGCGGGACCTAAATTTAACAATGAGCAGTTCTTC. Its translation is CASNAGPKFNNEQFF. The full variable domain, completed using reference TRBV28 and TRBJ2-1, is DVKVTQSSRYLVKRTGEKVFLECVQDMDHENMFWYRQDPGLGLRLIYFSYDVKMKEKGDIPEGYSVSREKKERFSLILESASTNQTSMYLCASNAGPKFNNEQFFGPGTRLTVL.